This T cell receptor (beta chain) appears in the sequencing data of a study of human T cells and chemical hapten exposure. Study summary: Largely, small differences in pooled library volume made per-sample TCR yields vary. The study's findings and limits: High-frequency TCRs, those above 1 in 1000, stayed the same after DPC sensitization.

From the RACE reads, TCRdb called clonotypes with MiXCR, one entry per CDR3 protein. The sample has about 77,000 distinct CDR3 sequences, approximately 8.1% seen once. As to time point: healthy volunteer bleed at 6 weeks. RNA extraction used unfractionated whole blood as the source of total RNA. This clonotype came up a few times. As yet, its antigen is unknown. Sequenced: whole blood. This clonotype was sampled from a female donor in good health. Some clones in this sample may be carry-over from other donors' samples.

This CDR3 reads CASSQIEGTSFIKHYEQYF. The CDR3 DNA sequence: TGTGCCAGCAGCCAAATAGAGGGGACTAGCTTTATAAAACACTACGAGCAGTACTTC. This chain uses TRBV4-2 with TRBJ2-7, with 9 bases that match TRBD2. This CDR3 is 19 amino acids long. V dropped 2 bases and J dropped 3; count of bases not matched to a gene: 17. Germline V CDR1 and CDR2: LGHNA, YNFKEQ.